This T cell receptor beta chain is drawn from a study of cytomegalovirus exposure and HLA in healthy donors. Overall study findings and caveats: Reported performance of the classifier showed diagnosis of cytomegalovirus status with high specificity and sensitivity. Most TCR sequences showed up rarely, but some public TCRs showed up in many donors.

PCR primers comprised 60 Vbeta and 13 Jbeta primers. TCRdb's copy holds only in-frame clones and misses some; the assay was immunoSEQ multiplex PCR. This sample has 120,000 to 150,000 clones, with around three quarters found just once. In the case of this clone: The antigen is unknown.

From germline, CDR1 is SGHNT and CDR2 YENEEA. The CDR3 is 14 residues long. Donors were ostensibly healthy at sampling, although undocumented immune exposures were probable. The sample comprised PBMCs. The chain has TRBV11-3 and TRBJ2-5, with no clear D. Judging by the DNA end, TRBJ2-7 fits better; the J call may be wrong. The sequence derives from a man in his forties in good health and CMV-seronegative. The CDR3 nucleotides are TGTGCCAGCAGTCTCACCACGGGTTCCTACGAGCAGTACTTC. This gives the protein CASSLTTGSYEQYF.